This T cell receptor (beta chain) stems from a study of CXCR3-negative and CXCR3-positive naive CD8 T cells. The method, 5' RACE with UMI labels, was used to prepare the TRB cDNA libraries. TCRdb reanalyzed the 5' RACE reads, giving one entry per CDR3 protein sequence and no DNA. Reported are 40,000 to 50,000 distinct CDR3 sequences; the ten largest clones contain around 2.5%. Using triplicate sorts, about 270,000 cells were collected each time from every CD8+ T cell subset. CDR1 is MNHEY and CDR2 is SMNVEV in the germline V gene (reference sequence). The CDR3 sequence is 13 residues long. Findings of the study overall: From TRB CDR3 properties, TCR strength was inferred; surface CD5 did not differ between naive subsets.

Details on this clonotype: Its antigen is still unknown.

The sample was naive CXCR3- CD8+ T cells from blood. Indicated subset: CD45RO-CCR7+CD27+CD95- naive CD8+ T cells lacking CXCR3 (TNR3-). The receptor was isolated from a human donor in good health. Some clones in this sample may be carry-over from other donors' samples. The rearrangement links TRBV27 to TRBJ2-7; absent DNA, TCRdb's TRBD1 call cannot be checked. CDR3: CASSPFPGYEQYF.